What follows are 28 T cell receptor beta chains derived from one specimen sequenced in a study of shared clonotypes between healthy human individuals. Sequenced by immunoSEQ multiplex PCR; TCRdb stores in-frame clones only, minus some. This table has over a million clones, around 98.5% appearing once. Material for sequencing was naive CD4+ T cells sorted from blood. Subset defined: CD45RA+ positively selected. Source of these receptors: a man younger than 40 in good health.

This clone was found once. The chain carries TRBV9 and TRBJ1-5, with 7 bases fitting TRBD1. The CDR3 length is 15 residues. Germline loops: CDR1 SGDLS, CDR2 YYNGEE. J gave up 3 bases and V 1 base, and 4 bases lay outside the gene matches. The CDR3 reads CASSVTDRYNQPQHF. The CDR3 bases are TGTGCCAGCAGCGTAACGGACAGGTACAATCAGCCCCAGCATTTT.

The chain uses TRBV6-5 and TRBJ1-5, with TRBD1 matching 7 bases. Germline V gives CDR1 MNHEY, CDR2 SVGAGI. The CDR3 spans 15 residues. The V segment lost 5 bases and the J segment 1 base; nucleotides outside the gene matches: 5. In nucleotides, the CDR3 is TGTGCCAGCAGTAATACAGGGGCAAGCAATCAGCCCCAGCATTTT. This translates into CASSNTGASNQPQHF.

The chain is built from TRBV5-1 and TRBJ2-2; tentatively, D is TRBD2 (6 bases). The CDR3 is 16 amino acids. Trimming stripped 2 bases from V and 4 bases from J, with 15 bases between. Germline V CDR1 and CDR2: SGHRS, YFSETQ. CDR3 residues: CASSFLEGLGTGELFF. CDR3 sequence (DNA): TGCGCCAGCAGCTTTTTGGAGGGGTTGGGCACCGGGGAGCTGTTTTTT.

The gene calls are TRBV5-1 and TRBJ1-4, with D perhaps matching TRBD1 (5 bases). The CDR3 contains 13 residues. V was clipped by 5 bases and J by 11 bases, with 16 bases between them. Per germline, CDR1 SGHRS and CDR2 YFSETQ. The CDR3 loop reads CASSKRDPEKLFF. In nucleotides, the CDR3 is TGCGCCAGCAGTAAGAGGGACCCCGAGAAACTGTTTTTT.

The V call is TRBV6-6, the J call TRBJ1-2; tentative D call: TRBD1 (6 bases). V gave up 8 bases and J gave up 6 bases, with 7 bases separating them. The CDR3 is 10 residues long. The germline V gene encodes CDR1 MNHNY and CDR2 SVGAGI (reference sequence). DNA of the CDR3: TGTGCCAGCTACAGGGATGGCTACACCTTC. The encoded protein is CASYRDGYTF.

The chain recombines TRBV11-3 with TRBJ2-1; 7 bases match TRBD2. V dropped 2 bases and J dropped 3; count of bases not matched to a gene: 4. This CDR3 has 15 residues. In germline, CDR1 is SGHNT, CDR2 YENEEA. This chain's CDR3 is CASSLSGKGYNEQFF. In DNA, the CDR3 is TGTGCCAGCAGCTTAAGCGGGAAGGGCTACAATGAGCAGTTCTTC.

The chain couples TRBV7-9 to TRBJ2-7; TRBD1 agrees at 9 bases. After removal of 5 bases from V and 5 bases from J, the junction contained 7 bases not matched to a gene. The CDR3 covers 14 residues. Germline assignment: CDR1 SEHNR and CDR2 FQNEAQ (reference sequence). The CDR3 nucleotides are TGTGCCAGCAGCCAGGGACAGGGTAGCGACGAGCAGTACTTC. Its protein is CASSQGQGSDEQYF.

CDR3 in amino acids: CASSSKTDTYTEAFF. The CDR3 DNA reads TGTGCCAGCTCATCGAAGACCGACACTTACACTGAAGCTTTCTTT. This chain uses TRBV18 with TRBJ1-1, with D unresolved. Deletions cut 5 bases from V and 3 bases from J, with 16 bases between. The CDR3 loop spans 15 amino acids. Germline lookup yields CDR1 KGHSH and CDR2 LQKENI.

The chain employs TRBV25-1 and TRBJ2-3, with 7 bases identical to TRBD1. The V gene's germline CDR1 is MGHDK and CDR2 SYGVNS. Trimming took 8 bases from V and 8 from J; bases not matched to a gene: 10. This CDR3 comprises 13 residues. Here the CDR3 DNA reads TGTGCCAGCGGCAGGGGGTTACTCGGTACGCAGTATTTT. It yields the protein CASGRGLLGTQYF.

The CDR3, as DNA: TGCGCCAGCAGCTTGGAAGGCAGGGGGCTCGATGGCTACACCTTC. It is translated as CASSLEGRGLDGYTF. V usage is TRBV5-1 and J usage is TRBJ1-2, with 8 bases that match TRBD1. CDR3 length: 15 amino acids. The V gene end was trimmed by 0 bases and the J gene end by 6 bases; junction bases not matched to a gene: 7. Germline V gives CDR1 SGHRS, CDR2 YFSETQ.

The chain's CDR3 is CASSPGIAGVRETQYF. Written as DNA, the CDR3 is TGTGCCAGCAGCCCTGGGATAGCGGGAGTTAGGGAGACCCAGTACTTC. This chain links TRBV11-3 with TRBJ2-5; 9 bases fit TRBD2. Germline V gene lookup returns CDR1 SGHNT and CDR2 YENEEA. V lost 5 bases, J lost 5 bases, and 12 bases stayed unmatched. This CDR3 has 16 residues.

This clone is a singleton in its sample. This chain uses TRBV7-3 with TRBJ1-1; D unclear. This CDR3 comprises 14 residues. CDR1 is SGHTA and CDR2 is FQGTGA in the germline V gene. With 5 bases removed from V and 5 bases from J, the gap between germline ends came to 15 bases. The CDR3 spells CASSPDYIETEAFF. CDR3 DNA: TGTGCCAGCAGCCCGGACTATATTGAAACTGAAGCTTTCTTT.

The chain uses TRBV6-6 and TRBJ2-1, with TRBD2 identical over 8 bases. Germline CDR1 MNHNY, CDR2 SVGAGI (reference sequence). The CDR3 contains 16 residues. Trimming took 0 bases from V and 3 from J; bases not matched to a gene: 4. CDR3 in amino acids: CASSYSIAGGYNEQFF. The CDR3 bases are TGTGCCAGCAGTTACTCCATCGCGGGAGGCTACAATGAGCAGTTCTTC.

Comment on this clone: Within the sample, other DNA sequences also encode this same CDR3. The chain employs TRBV7-9 and TRBJ2-7; a weak D match, TRBD1 (6 bases). Germline values: CDR1 SEHNR, CDR2 FQNEAQ (reference sequence). Deletions cut 1 base from V and 3 bases from J, with 10 bases between. This CDR3 has 14 residues. CDR3 DNA sequence: TGTGCCAGCAGCTTAGACAGGGCCAGCTACGAGCAGTACTTC. Its translation: CASSLDRASYEQYF.

This rearrangement joins TRBV25-1 to TRBJ1-5, with a possible D match to TRBD1 (6 bases). This CDR3 region has 15 residues. V was trimmed by 4 bases and J by 0 bases, leaving 10 bases between them. Germline V gene lookup returns CDR1 MGHDK and CDR2 SYGVNS. CDR3 nucleotides: TGTGCCAGCAGTGCCGGGACACATAGCAATCAGCCCCAGCATTTT. It specifies CASSAGTHSNQPQHF. The variable domain in full, completed from reference TRBV25-1 and TRBJ1-5, reads EADIYQTPRYLVIGTGKKITLECSQTMGHDKMYWYQQDPGMELHLIHYSYGVNSTEKGDLSSESTVSRIRTEHFPLTLESARPSHTSQYLCASSAGTHSNQPQHFGDGTRLSIL.

J is TRBJ1-3 and V is TRBV6-6; no clear D gene. CDR1 is MNHNY, CDR2 SVGAGI, per germline (reference sequence). The CDR3 sequence is 15 residues long. The V gene lost 0 bases and the J gene lost 4 bases, with 10 bases spanning the gap. The DNA for the CDR3 is TGTGCCAGCAGTTACTCACTTACTCGCGGAAACACCATATATTTT. Its translation: CASSYSLTRGNTIYF.

As to this clone: The sample carries other DNA sequences with the same CDR3. The V call is TRBV9, the J call TRBJ2-1; 11 nucleotides match TRBD2. J was trimmed by 0 bases and V by 0 bases; bases with no gene match: 2. This CDR3 has 17 amino acids. Germline CDR1 SGDLS, CDR2 YYNGEE. The CDR3 loop reads CASSVATSGSSYNEQFF. CDR3 coding DNA: TGTGCCAGCAGCGTAGCCACTAGCGGGAGCTCCTACAATGAGCAGTTCTTC. Full variable domain (outside the CDR3, taken from reference TRBV9 and TRBJ2-1): DSGVTQTPKHLITATGQRVTLRCSPRSGDLSVYWYQQSLDQGLQFLIQYYNGEERAKGNILERFSAQQFPDLHSELNLSSLELGDSALYFCASSVATSGSSYNEQFFGPGTRLTVL.

The chain couples TRBV7-2 to TRBJ1-2; D gene uncertain. This CDR3 region has 15 residues. Germline CDR1 reads SGHTA; CDR2 reads FQGNSA. The V and J ends lost 1 base and 1 base respectively, with 10 bases between them. The CDR3 region is CASSLERAINYGYTF. For the CDR3, the DNA is TGTGCCAGCAGCTTAGAACGGGCCATTAACTATGGCTACACCTTC.

The V and J genes are TRBV6-1 and TRBJ2-7; 14 nucleotides match TRBD2. The germline gives CDR1 MNHNS, CDR2 SASEGT. V gave up 2 bases and J gave up 3 bases; unmatched junction bases: 3. The CDR3 has 16 amino acids. Written as DNA, the CDR3 is TGTGCCAGCAGTGAACCCGGACTAGCGGGAGGCTACGAGCAGTACTTC. Translating gives CASSEPGLAGGYEQYF.

The chain employs TRBV12-5 and TRBJ2-2, with 7 nucleotides matching TRBD1. The CDR3 consists of 16 residues. CDR1 is LGHNT, CDR2 FRNRAP, per germline. V shed 6 bases and J 6 bases; nucleotides not matched to a gene: 13. The CDR3, as DNA: TGTGCTAGTGGCGCAGGACAGGCCGCGGACGCCGGGGAGCTGTTTTTT. Its protein product is CASGAGQAADAGELFF.

The rearrangement uses TRBV5-1 and TRBJ1-1, with 9 bases lining up with TRBD1. The ends lost 3 bases at V and 0 bases at J; junction bases unmatched: 3. CDR1 is SGHRS and CDR2 is YFSETQ in the germline V gene. The CDR3 loop spans 15 amino acids. CDR3 sequence (DNA): TGCGCCAGCAGCTCGACAGGGGGGATGAACACTGAAGCTTTCTTT. It translates to CASSSTGGMNTEAFF.

J is TRBJ2-1 and V is TRBV18; possibly TRBD1 for D (6 bases). This CDR3 spans 13 amino acids. Germline CDR1 and CDR2: KGHSH and LQKENI. Trimming stripped 3 bases from V and 8 bases from J, with 11 bases between. CDR3 in amino acids: CASSPPGQYEQFF. The CDR3 coding sequence is TGTGCCAGCTCACCTCCAGGACAGTATGAGCAGTTCTTC.

This chain links TRBV28 with TRBJ1-5; D gene unclear. This CDR3 spans 16 amino acids. Germline values: CDR1 MDHEN, CDR2 SYDVKM. Trimming removed 10 bases from V and 4 bases from J, with 23 bases in between. Written as DNA, the CDR3 is TGTGCCACCGCCGCCCGACCGGGGTGGATGAATCAGCCCCAGCATTTT. Translation gives CATAARPGWMNQPQHF.

The chain has TRBV9 and TRBJ2-7, with 7 bases matching TRBD1. Trimming removed 3 bases from V and 2 bases from J; junction bases left unmatched: 5. Germline-derived CDR1 and CDR2 are SGDLS and YYNGEE. There are 14 residues in the CDR3. The CDR3 here is CASSEGQLPYEQYF. The CDR3 coding sequence is TGTGCCAGCAGCGAGGGACAGCTACCCTACGAGCAGTACTTC.

This chain links TRBV6-5 with TRBJ2-3, with a possible D match to TRBD2 (5 bases). Trimming left V 8 bases short and J 2 bases short, with 14 bases between. Germline CDR1 MNHEY, CDR2 SVGAGI. CDR3 length: 14 amino acids. In DNA form, the CDR3 reads TGTGCCAGCGGAGGCGCGTCATTCACAGATACGCAGTATTTT. Protein sequence: CASGGASFTDTQYF.

The chain combines TRBV6-4 with TRBJ2-3; 12 nucleotides match TRBD2. Looked up from germline, CDR1 is MRHNA and CDR2 is SNTAGT. This CDR3 is built from 15 residues. J lost 4 bases, V lost 6 bases, and 5 bases had no gene match. The CDR3 DNA sequence: TGTGCCAGCAGATCTCTAGCGGGAGGGGCAGATACGCAGTATTTT. Protein sequence: CASRSLAGGADTQYF.

The chain joins TRBV7-9 to TRBJ1-2; no clear D gene. Germline CDR1 is SEHNR and CDR2 is FQNEAQ (reference sequence). This CDR3 is built from 15 residues. V was shortened by 5 bases and J by 1 base, with 14 bases between the two germline ends. CDR3 in DNA: TGTGCCAGCAGCCCCCCCGTTGGGAGTAACTATGGCTACACCTTC. Protein sequence: CASSPPVGSNYGYTF.

V usage is TRBV5-1 and J usage is TRBJ2-5; 7 positions agree with TRBD1. There are 18 residues in the CDR3. The V and J ends lost 0 bases and 2 bases, in that order; junction bases with no gene match: 13. Germline CDR1 is SGHRS and CDR2 is YFSETQ. The CDR3 bases are TGCGCCAGCAGCTTGGGGGCGGGTCGACAGGGTACTCAAGAGACCCAGTACTTC. This sequence encodes CASSLGAGRQGTQETQYF.